This T cell receptor (beta chain) was captured in a study of T cells in Graves' hyperthyroidism and ophthalmopathy. General observations from the study: Ophthalmopathy was predicted by the model a median of roughly 6.7 months ahead of onset.

Germline CDR1 and CDR2: SEHNR and FQNEAQ (reference sequence). The length of the CDR3 is 14 residues. V was cut by 5 bases and J by 0 bases, with 11 bases left in between. This clonotype was found many times. The antigen is not known. Uncontrolled infection, other autoimmune disease, pregnancy or lactation barred patients from enrollment. TCR beta CDR3 region amplification was performed from RNA transcripts. A set of HTBI primers served as the primers for a first-round RT-PCR of the TCR CDR3. TCRdb recomputed calls from the multiplex PCR reads with MiXCR, one row per CDR3 protein. The sample carries 500,000 to 600,000 distinct CDR3 sequences, around 45% recorded once.

This clonotype originated in an adult woman with Graves' disease, either hyperthyroidism or ophthalmopathy (not recorded which). The rearrangement uses TRBV7-9 and TRBJ2-7; the D is unclear. The sequenced sample consisted of peripheral blood or thyroid tissue (not recorded which). CDR3 in amino acids: CASSRGRNSYEQYF. DNA of the CDR3: TGTGCCAGCAGCCGTGGGCGGAACTCCTACGAGCAGTACTTC.